Listed below are T cell receptor beta chains from one sample, sequenced in a study of cytomegalovirus exposure and HLA in healthy donors. Sequenced by immunoSEQ multiplex PCR; TCRdb stores in-frame clones only, minus some. This table holds 150,000 to 200,000 clones, about 82% found once. Sequenced material: PBMCs. All receptors come from a woman aged 25 to 39 in good health and CMV-seronegative. Each CDR3 is given with its conserved first and last residue. A D gene is named only where the DNA matches it firmly. The size entry is marked missing in some rows and otherwise reads once, few, many or a size class.

j_gene | abundance | d_gene | v_gene | CDR3aa | CDR3nt
TRBJ1-1 | once | NA | TRBV20-1 | CSANILTEAFF | TGCAGTGCTAATATTCTCACTGAAGCTTTCTTT
TRBJ2-7 | NA | TRBD1 | TRBV7-8 | CASSLGTGGSHEQYF | TGTGCCAGCAGCTTAGGGACAGGGGGCTCCCACGAGCAGTACTTC
TRBJ1-1 | NA | TRBD1 | TRBV7-2 | CASSAQGVGTEAFF | TGTGCCAGCAGCGCCCAGGGGGTTGGCACTGAAGCTTTCTTT
TRBJ2-7 | NA | TRBD1 | TRBV5-1 | CASSMGTAYEQYF | TGCGCCAGCAGCATGGGGACAGCCTACGAGCAGTACTTC
TRBJ2-7 | NA | NA | TRBV10-1 | CASSETSFVNEQYF | TGCGCCAGCAGTGAGACTAGCTTCGTCAACGAGCAGTACTTC
TRBJ2-6 | NA | TRBD1 | TRBV5-4 | CASSFSTGFISGANVLTF | TGTGCCAGCAGCTTCTCGACAGGGTTCATCTCTGGGGCCAACGTCCTGACTTTC
TRBJ1-5 | NA | TRBD1 | TRBV12-5 | CASGLTLTGGGQPQHF | TGTGCTAGTGGTCTGACGTTGACAGGGGGTGGTCAGCCCCAGCATTTT
TRBJ1-2 | NA | TRBD1 | TRBV30 | CAWSWDRYYGYTF | TGTGCCTGGAGTTGGGACAGGTACTATGGCTACACCTTC
TRBJ1-2 | NA | NA | TRBV6-5 | CASTQGPPSNYGYTF | TGTGCCAGCACCCAGGGGCCCCCCTCTAACTATGGCTACACCTTC
TRBJ2-7 | NA | NA | TRBV6-1 | CASSVVGNEQYF | TGTGCCAGCAGTGTTGTCGGGAACGAGCAGTACTTC
TRBJ1-4 | NA | TRBD1 | TRBV27 | CASRALGQGIEKLFF | TGTGCCAGCAGAGCTCTGGGACAGGGGATTGAAAAACTGTTTTTT
TRBJ2-5 | few | TRBD1 | TRBV5-1 | CASSLFRDRKETQYF | TGCGCCAGCAGCTTGTTCCGGGACAGAAAAGAGACCCAGTACTTC
TRBJ2-7 | NA | NA | TRBV6-6 | CASSYSTVISYEQYF | TGTGCCAGCAGTTACTCGACAGTCATCTCCTACGAGCAGTACTTC
TRBJ2-3 | NA | NA | TRBV5-8 | CASSQDSKTDTQYF | TGTGCCAGCAGCCAGGACAGTAAGACAGATACGCAGTATTTT
TRBJ1-1 | few | TRBD1 | TRBV7-3 | CASSTGTGPNTEAFF | TGTGCCAGCAGCACCGGGACAGGGCCGAACACTGAAGCTTTCTTT
TRBJ1-6 | NA | TRBD1 | TRBV2 | CASTGTVLRTPLHF | TGTGCCAGCACTGGGACAGTGTTGAGGACACCCCTCCACTTT
TRBJ2-5 | NA | TRBD1 | TRBV6-1 | CASSELGQGAIETQYF | TGTGCCAGCAGTGAATTAGGACAGGGGGCTATTGAGACCCAGTACTTC
TRBJ1-5 | NA | NA | TRBV6-1 | CASRDRTNQPQHF | TGTGCCAGCAGGGACAGAACGAATCAGCCCCAGCATTTT
TRBJ2-5 | few | TRBD1 | TRBV2 | CASIPRGTGVKETQYF | TGTGCCAGCATCCCCCGGGGGACAGGGGTGAAAGAGACCCAGTACTTC
TRBJ2-2 | once | TRBD2 | TRBV7-3 | CASSLLGLADGELFF | TGTGCCAGCAGCTTACTGGGACTAGCGGACGGGGAGCTGTTTTTT
TRBJ1-2 | NA | NA | TRBV6-4 | CASSEKLGANYGYTF | TGTGCCAGCAGTGAAAAACTGGGCGCTAACTATGGCTACACCTTC
TRBJ1-1 | few | NA | TRBV30 | CAWQGQTEAFF | TGTGCCTGGCAGGGTCAGACTGAAGCTTTCTTT
TRBJ2-1 | NA | TRBD1 | TRBV5-6 | CASSWDRGNEQFF | TGTGCCAGCAGCTGGGACAGGGGGAATGAGCAGTTCTTC
TRBJ2-7 | NA | NA | TRBV6-1 | CASSEKAARTYEQYF | TGTGCCAGCAGTGAAAAGGCCGCCAGGACCTACGAGCAGTACTTC
TRBJ1-1 | NA | NA | TRBV5-1 | CASSRSNRQPNTEAFF | TGCGCCAGCTCACGGTCGAACCGACAACCGAACACTGAAGCTTTCTTT
TRBJ2-3 | NA | TRBD2 | TRBV7-8 | CASSLVLAGTDTQYF | TGTGCCAGCAGCTTAGTCCTAGCGGGCACAGATACGCAGTATTTT
TRBJ2-5 | NA | NA | TRBV20-1 | CSARQETQYF | TGCAGTGCGCGACAAGAGACCCAGTACTTC
TRBJ1-2 | NA | NA | TRBV7-9 | CASSKQGIDYGYTF | TGTGCCAGCAGCAAACAGGGTATTGACTATGGCTACACCTTC
TRBJ2-7 | few | NA | TRBV6-5 | CASSRDKFWYF | TGTGCCAGCAGCCGCGATAAGTTTTGGTACTTC
TRBJ1-2 | NA | TRBD1 | TRBV6-1 | CASTNDRVRSGYTF | TGTGCCAGCACTAATGACAGGGTCCGGAGTGGCTACACCTTC
TRBJ1-6 | NA | NA | TRBV5-6 | CASSPRGGGSSPLHF | TGTGCCAGCAGCCCCCGGGGAGGAGGGTCTTCACCCCTCCACTTT
TRBJ1-1 | NA | TRBD1 | TRBV7-2 | CASSLAGQGLGAFF | TGTGCCAGCAGCTTGGCAGGACAGGGCCTAGGAGCTTTCTTT
TRBJ1-4 | NA | TRBD1 | TRBV11-2 | CASRPDDRASEKLFF | TGTGCCAGCAGGCCAGACGACAGGGCAAGTGAAAAACTGTTTTTT
TRBJ1-5 | NA | NA | TRBV19 | CASSIGAGMNQPQHF | TGTGCCAGTAGTATAGGGGCAGGGATGAATCAGCCCCAGCATTTT
TRBJ1-4 | NA | TRBD1 | TRBV11-2 | CASSFLEGAEKLFF | TGTGCCAGCAGCTTCTTGGAGGGGGCAGAAAAACTGTTTTTT
TRBJ2-2 | NA | TRBD1 | TRBV7-9 | CASSLGDRGPGELFF | TGTGCCAGCAGCTTAGGGGACAGGGGTCCCGGGGAGCTGTTTTTT
TRBJ2-7 | once | TRBD1 | TRBV7-7 | CASSPGTGYHEQYF | TGTGCTAGCAGTCCCGGGACAGGGTACCACGAGCAGTACTTC
TRBJ1-6 | NA | NA | TRBV7-9 | CASTPLEVSPLHF | TGTGCCAGCACCCCCCTGGAGGTTTCACCCCTCCACTTT
TRBJ1-6 | NA | NA | TRBV7-2 | CASSVGPPPTYNSPLHF | TGTGCCAGCAGCGTTGGGCCTCCCCCGACCTATAATTCACCCCTCCACTTT
TRBJ2-7 | NA | TRBD1 | TRBV10-2 | CASRRQGYEQYF | TGCGCCAGCCGCAGACAGGGCTACGAGCAGTACTTC
TRBJ2-3 | few | NA | TRBV6-6 | CASISREDTQYF | TGTGCCAGCATCTCGAGGGAGGATACGCAGTATTTT
TRBJ2-3 | NA | TRBD1 | TRBV9 | CASSVYGTGDTDTQYF | TGTGCCAGCAGCGTCTACGGGACAGGGGACACAGATACGCAGTATTTT
TRBJ1-1 | NA | TRBD1 | TRBV27 | CASSPADRVNSEAFF | TGTGCCAGCAGTCCCGCGGACAGGGTAAACTCTGAAGCTTTCTTT
TRBJ1-2 | NA | TRBD1 | TRBV30 | CAGYRGHGYTF | TGTGCCGGCTACAGGGGGCATGGCTACACCTTC
TRBJ1-1 | NA | NA | TRBV29-1 | CSVGARLSPEAFF | TGCAGCGTTGGGGCCCGCTTGTCCCCTGAAGCTTTCTTT
TRBJ2-7 | NA | TRBD1 | TRBV6-5 | CASSPGTGLGEQYF | TGTGCCAGCAGTCCCGGGACAGGGCTAGGGGAGCAGTACTTC
TRBJ1-1 | NA | NA | TRBV21-1 | CASSRQDEAFF | TGTGCCAGCAGCAGACAGGATGAAGCTTTCTTT
TRBJ2-7 | NA | TRBD1 | TRBV19 | CARGPKCPGQGFSYEQYF | TGTGCCAGGGGTCCTAAGTGTCCGGGACAGGGTTTCTCCTACGAGCAGTACTTC
TRBJ2-1 | NA | TRBD2 | TRBV7-3 | CASSPGGYYNEQFF | TGTGCCAGCAGCCCCGGGGGGTATTACAATGAGCAGTTCTTC
TRBJ1-1 | once | TRBD1 | TRBV5-1 | CASSTGTGRDMNTEAFF | TGCGCCAGCAGCACCGGGACAGGTAGGGACATGAACACTGAAGCTTTCTTT
TRBJ2-1 | few | TRBD2 | TRBV19 | CASKIAGGLSYNEQFF | TGTGCCAGTAAAATAGCGGGGGGCCTCTCCTACAATGAGCAGTTCTTC
TRBJ1-2 | few | NA | TRBV28 | CASSLGNPNYGYTF | TGTGCCAGCAGTTTGGGCAACCCTAACTATGGCTACACCTTC
TRBJ2-7 | NA | TRBD2 | TRBV27 | CASSLVSGGEYEQYF | TGTGCCAGCAGTTTAGTAAGCGGGGGGGAATACGAGCAGTACTTC
TRBJ1-2 | NA | NA | TRBV2 | CASSLVGQLNYGYTF | TGTGCCAGCAGTCTCGTTGGGCAGCTTAACTATGGCTACACCTTC
TRBJ1-5 | NA | TRBD1 | TRBV4-2 | CASSPNHRGNQPQHF | TGTGCCAGCAGCCCAAACCACAGGGGAAATCAGCCCCAGCATTTT
TRBJ2-7 | once | NA | TRBV7-9 | CASSLAFSPETYEQYF | TGTGCCAGCAGCTTAGCGTTCTCACCTGAGACCTACGAGCAGTACTTC
TRBJ2-5 | NA | TRBD1 | TRBV5-1 | CASSPNPGQGKETQYF | TGCGCCAGCAGTCCTAATCCGGGACAGGGGAAAGAGACCCAGTACTTC
TRBJ1-2 | NA | TRBD1 | TRBV19 | CASRLGQGVSYGYTF | TGTGCCAGTAGGTTGGGACAGGGGGTGAGCTATGGCTACACCTTC
TRBJ1-4 | few | NA | TRBV7-3 | CASSRDGRAEKLFF | TGTGCCAGCAGCCGAGACGGCAGGGCAGAAAAACTGTTTTTT